This T cell receptor (beta chain) derives from a study of blood T cell repertoires in COVID-19. Overall study: Spain, Italy and the United States supplied samples that represented acute and convalescent COVID-19.

Trimming removed 5 bases from V and 0 bases from J, with 11 bases in between. The CDR3 runs 16 residues. This table comes from immunoSEQ multiplex PCR, and its TCRdb copy is limited to in-frame clones, with some not included. The table records 70,000 to 85,000 clones, about nine tenths of them present only once. This clone was recorded a few times. This sequence was found in a woman aged 55-70 years with acute or convalescent COVID-19. The chain carries TRBV23-1 and TRBJ1-6; D is ambiguous. TRBV23-1 falls under the ORF class, with uncertain function. The sample consisted of peripheral blood. This CDR3 reads CASSAPRSSYNSPLHF. CDR3 nucleotide sequence: TGCGCCAGCAGTGCCCCGAGGAGCTCCTATAATTCACCCCTCCACTTT.